The 10 T cell receptor beta chains in this list originate from one sample, sequenced in a study of cytomegalovirus exposure and HLA in healthy donors. Use of 60 Vbeta and 13 Jbeta primers characterized the PCR. The table came from immunoSEQ multiplex PCR; TCRdb's copy has only in-frame clones and leaves some out. The table shows 120,000 or so clones, with around 80% occurring only once. The sample comprised PBMCs. The receptors derive from a man between 50 and 59 years old in good health and CMV-seronegative.

The chain links TRBV28 to TRBJ1-4, with TRBD1 matching over 11 bases. CDR1 and CDR2 from the germline V gene are MDHEN and SYDVKM. V gave up 2 bases and J gave up 4 bases; unmatched junction bases: 3. The CDR3 covers 16 residues. The CDR3 reads CASSLGTGGFNEKLFF. Here the CDR3 DNA reads TGTGCCAGCAGTTTAGGGACAGGGGGTTTTAATGAAAAACTGTTTTTT. The entire variable domain, with the rest obtained from reference TRBV28 and TRBJ1-4, is as follows: DVKVTQSSRYLVKRTGEKVFLECVQDMDHENMFWYRQDPGLGLRLIYFSYDVKMKEKGDIPEGYSVSREKKERFSLILESASTNQTSMYLCASSLGTGGFNEKLFFGSGTQLSVL.

The rearrangement uses TRBV27 and TRBJ1-1; 7 positions match TRBD1. From germline, CDR1 is MNHEY and CDR2 SMNVEV (reference sequence). V was pared by 5 bases and J by 5 bases, with 5 bases of the junction left unmatched. The CDR3 is 13 residues long. The CDR3 coding sequence is TGTGCCAGCAGTGTCGACAGGGCGACTGAAGCTTTCTTT. Its translation: CASSVDRATEAFF.

The V call is TRBV11-2, the J call TRBJ2-5, with 10 bases aligning to TRBD1. The V and J ends lost 5 bases and 5 bases, in that order; junction bases with no gene match: 8. Germline lookup yields CDR1 SGHAT and CDR2 FQNNGV. This CDR3 comprises 15 residues. CDR3 DNA sequence: TGTGCCAGCAGCCCCCGCCGGGGACAGGGGGAGACCCAGTACTTC. As protein: CASSPRRGQGETQYF.

This chain connects TRBV19 to TRBJ2-1; 10 positions match TRBD2. The CDR3 spans 17 residues. V lost 3 bases to trimming and J lost 4 bases; unmatched junction nucleotides: 9. Germline CDR1 reads LNHDA; CDR2 reads SQIVND (reference sequence). In DNA form, the CDR3 reads TGTGCCAGTAGTATTGCTAGCGGGAGCCAGGGGTACAATGAGCAGTTCTTC. Translating it yields CASSIASGSQGYNEQFF. Full variable domain (outside the CDR3, taken from reference TRBV19 and TRBJ2-1): DGGITQSPKYLFRKEGQNVTLSCEQNLNHDAMYWYRQDPGQGLRLIYYSQIVNDFQKGDIAEGYSVSREKKESFPLTVTSAQKNPTAFYLCASSIASGSQGYNEQFFGPGTRLTVL.

V gene TRBV12-5 combines with J gene TRBJ2-5; tentative D call: TRBD1 (6 bases). The germline CDR1 and CDR2 sequences are LGHNT and FRNRAP. CDR3 length: 16 amino acids. With 1 base removed from V and 2 bases from J, the gap between germline ends came to 14 bases. In DNA form, the CDR3 reads TGTGCTAGTGGTTTGGGACAGGCCGGAGGTCAAGAGACCCAGTACTTC. This gives the protein CASGLGQAGGQETQYF.

The V and J genes are TRBV19 and TRBJ2-2; 7 nucleotides agree with TRBD1. Unmatched junction bases numbered 7, after V lost 4 bases and J lost 2 bases. The CDR3 length is 16 residues. Germline CDR1 reads LNHDA; CDR2 reads SQIVND (reference sequence). The CDR3 region is CASSTTGTVNTGELFF. The CDR3 DNA reads as TGTGCCAGTAGTACCACCGGGACAGTCAACACCGGGGAGCTGTTTTTT. The full variable domain, completed using reference TRBV19 and TRBJ2-2, is DGGITQSPKYLFRKEGQNVTLSCEQNLNHDAMYWYRQDPGQGLRLIYYSQIVNDFQKGDIAEGYSVSREKKESFPLTVTSAQKNPTAFYLCASSTTGTVNTGELFFGEGSRLTVL.

The chain combines TRBV27 with TRBJ1-6, with D maybe TRBD1 (5 bases). V was shortened by 6 bases and J by 10 bases, with 13 bases between the two germline ends. The CDR3 has 13 amino acids. Germline-derived CDR1 and CDR2 are MNHEY and SMNVEV (reference sequence). CDR3 in DNA: TGTGCCAGCAGATCAGGGATAGGGTCACCCCTCCACTTT. This translates into CASRSGIGSPLHF.

The chain couples TRBV29-1 to TRBJ1-2, with 7 bases that match TRBD1. CDR1 is SQVTM and CDR2 is ANQGSEA in the germline V gene. The V and J ends lost 7 bases and 0 bases, in that order; junction bases with no gene match: 11. The CDR3 extends over 15 amino acids. CDR3 loop: CSADREVRANYGYTF. The CDR3 DNA reads TGCAGCGCCGACAGGGAGGTTCGAGCTAACTATGGCTACACCTTC. Together with reference TRBV29-1 and TRBJ1-2, the CDR3 gives the full variable domain: SAVISQKPSRDICQRGTSLTIQCQVDSQVTMMFWYRQQPGQSLTLIATANQGSEATYESGFVIDKFPISRPNLTFSTLTVSNMSPEDSSIYLCSADREVRANYGYTFGSGTRLTVV.

The chain links TRBV2 to TRBJ2-7; D is perhaps TRBD1 (5 bases). The CDR3 length is 16 residues. V was clipped by 7 bases and J by 4 bases, with 23 bases between them. Germline V gene data show CDR1 as SNHLY and CDR2 as FYNNEI. CDR3 residues: CASTNQQVFISYEQYF. The CDR3, as DNA: TGTGCCAGCACCAACCAACAGGTCTTTATCTCGTACGAGCAGTACTTC.

The chain uses TRBV10-3 and TRBJ2-3; D is unresolved. Looked up from germline, CDR1 is ENHRY and CDR2 is SYGVKD. The germline V and J ends were trimmed by 7 bases and 0 bases, with 11 bases remaining between them. The CDR3 is 14 amino acids. In DNA, the CDR3 is TGTGCCATCAACGGTGGAGTGAGCACAGATACGCAGTATTTT. Translation: CAINGGVSTDTQYF.